This T cell receptor (beta chain) originates from a study of Graves' ophthalmopathy and Graves' hyperthyroidism. Findings and limits, study-wide: Separation of ophthalmopathy from stable hyperthyroidism was achieved by a 13-signature model, at roughly 88% sensitivity and around 81% specificity. The majority of expanded thyroid clonotypes above 0.001 frequency also occurred in blood.

Someone took the PBMCs out of more than 9 ml of fresh peripheral blood. V was pared by 1 base and J by 4 bases, with 4 bases of the junction left unmatched. Germline assignment: CDR1 PRHDT and CDR2 FYEKMQ (reference sequence). This CDR3 comprises 15 residues. This clonotype showed up many times. Its target is not known. Amplified material comprised TCR beta CDR3 regions derived from RNA transcripts. First-round RT-PCR employed HTBI primers, with a second-round multiplex PCR after it. One entry per CDR3 protein results from TCRdb running MiXCR on the multiplex PCR reads. The sample lists 400,000 to 450,000 distinct CDR3 sequences, under 25% seen once, with approximately 3.2% in the top ten.

Specimen: peripheral blood. The source is a woman under 30 with stable Graves' hyperthyroidism. The chain couples TRBV13 to TRBJ2-7; TRBD2 matches 10 bases. This chain's CDR3 is CASSLALAGEYEQYF. The CDR3 bases are TGTGCCAGCAGCTTAGCCCTAGCGGGGGAATACGAGCAGTACTTC.